This entry lists 28 T cell receptor beta chains sequenced from one sample in a study of blood T cell repertoires in COVID-19. Libraries were prepared by immunoSEQ multiplex PCR; TCRdb keeps only in-frame clonotypes and omits some of them. The sample contains 340,000 or so clones, roughly 84% of which appear only once. The sequencing sample was made of peripheral blood. These receptors were collected from a man aged 50-60 years with active or convalescent COVID-19.

V is TRBV5-1 and J is TRBJ2-7; 10 positions match TRBD2. V lost 3 bases and J lost 3; bases outside the gene matches: 6. This CDR3 has 15 amino acids. Germline lookup yields CDR1 SGHRS and CDR2 YFSETQ. CDR3 sequence: CASSSLIAGGYEQYF. In nucleotides, the CDR3 is TGCGCCAGCAGCTCCCTAATAGCGGGGGGCTACGAGCAGTACTTC.

V usage is TRBV5-1 and J usage is TRBJ2-7; 10 bases align to TRBD2. J gave up 0 bases and V 7 bases, and 7 bases lay outside the gene matches. Germline CDR1 and CDR2: SGHRS and YFSETQ. The CDR3 is 15 amino acids. CDR3 amino acids: CASGELAGHSYEQYF. The CDR3 coding sequence is TGCGCCAGCGGAGAACTAGCGGGGCACTCCTACGAGCAGTACTTC.

The chain recombines TRBV4-2 with TRBJ2-7; TRBD2 agrees at 11 bases. Germline V gene sequence: CDR1 LGHNA, CDR2 YNFKEQ. This CDR3 comprises 14 residues. V lost 3 bases and J lost 6; bases outside the gene matches: 4. CDR3 DNA: TGTGCCAGCAGCCAGACTAGCGGGGTAGGCGAGCAGTACTTC. Translating gives CASSQTSGVGEQYF.

V gene TRBV7-8 combines with J gene TRBJ2-7; 7 nucleotides match TRBD1. The V gene end was trimmed by 5 bases and the J gene end by 3 bases; junction bases not matched to a gene: 13. The CDR3 spans 16 residues. Germline V CDR1 and CDR2: SGHVS, FQNEAQ. Written as DNA, the CDR3 is TGTGCCAGCAGCAATCCCGGGACAGTAAAATTCTACGAGCAGTACTTC. Protein sequence: CASSNPGTVKFYEQYF.

This clone was found a few times. This chain joins TRBV27 and TRBJ2-5, with D possibly being TRBD1 (6 bases). CDR1 is MNHEY and CDR2 is SMNVEV in the germline V gene (reference sequence). Trimming shortened V by 6 bases and J by 2 bases, and 10 bases separated the two germline ends. The CDR3 loop spans 13 amino acids. In nucleotides, the CDR3 is TGTGCCAGCAGCAAACAGGGACAAGAGACCCAGTACTTC. Protein: CASSKQGQETQYF.

The V call is TRBV7-8, the J call TRBJ1-5; possibly TRBD1 for D (5 bases). With 6 bases removed from V and 6 bases from J, the gap between germline ends came to 12 bases. Germline CDR1 is SGHVS and CDR2 is FQNEAQ. This CDR3 comprises 13 residues. CDR3 region: CASRQALGQPQHF. The CDR3 DNA is TGTGCCAGCAGACAGGCCCTAGGTCAGCCCCAGCATTTT.

This clone has just one count. The chain recombines TRBV7-9 with TRBJ1-1; 7 bases are a match to TRBD1. The CDR3 is made up of 15 amino acids. Trimming cost V 6 bases and J 4 bases; bases outside gene matches: 11. Germline CDR1 reads SEHNR; CDR2 reads FQNEAQ (reference sequence). CDR3 bases: TGTGCCAGCAGTCCTACAGGGGCGGTTGTCACTGAAGCTTTCTTT. This encodes CASSPTGAVVTEAFF.

This rearrangement joins TRBV30 to TRBJ1-1; possibly TRBD1 for D (5 bases). Germline assignment: CDR1 GTSNPN and CDR2 SVGIG (reference sequence). V was trimmed by 6 bases and J by 12 bases, leaving 20 bases between them. The CDR3 length is 12 residues. The CDR3: CACDGGETKSFF. In DNA, the CDR3 is TGTGCCTGTGACGGGGGAGAAACAAAATCTTTCTTT.

This sequence joins TRBV28 and TRBJ1-2, with TRBD1 matching 8 bases. This CDR3 region has 14 residues. J gave up 4 bases and V 5 bases, and 6 bases lay outside the gene matches. In germline, CDR1 is MDHEN, CDR2 SYDVKM. The CDR3 here is CASSTRQGTYGYTF. CDR3 nucleotides: TGTGCCAGCAGTACCCGACAGGGGACCTATGGCTACACCTTC.

This clone is a singleton in its sample. This sequence joins TRBV30 and TRBJ1-3; the D is unclear. Germline assignment: CDR1 GTSNPN and CDR2 SVGIG (reference sequence). This CDR3 region has 15 residues. V was shortened by 0 bases and J by 0 bases, with 9 bases between the two germline ends. This CDR3 reads CAWSVMGSSGNTIYF. The CDR3 DNA sequence: TGTGCCTGGAGTGTAATGGGGAGCTCTGGAAACACCATATATTTT. The variable domain in full, completed from reference TRBV30 and TRBJ1-3, reads SQTIHQWPATLVQPVGSPLSLECTVEGTSNPNLYWYRQAAGRGLQLLFYSVGIGQISSEVPQNLSASRPQDRQFILSSKKLLLSDSGFYLCAWSVMGSSGNTIYFGEGSWLTVV.

This rearrangement joins TRBV4-2 to TRBJ2-5, with a tentative D call TRBD1 (6 bases). CDR3 length equals 21 residues. The V end was cut by 1 base, the J end by 0 bases, with 27 bases between. CDR1 and CDR2 from the germline V gene are LGHNA and YNFKEQ. CDR3 residues: CASSQAWERRGPDLYQETQYF. As DNA, the CDR3 is TGTGCCAGCAGCCAAGCCTGGGAGCGCAGGGGACCCGACCTTTACCAAGAGACCCAGTACTTC.

This chain's CDR3 is CAAGRQGNYEQYF. The CDR3 coding sequence is TGTGCCGCAGGGCGACAGGGAAATTACGAGCAGTACTTC. This chain connects TRBV6-5 to TRBJ2-7; 7 nucleotides match TRBD1. The CDR3 has 13 residues. CDR1 and CDR2 from the germline V gene are MNHEY and SVGAGI. The J segment lost 4 bases and the V segment lost 11 bases, leaving 11 bases of the junction unmatched.

V is TRBV2 and J is TRBJ1-4; 9 nucleotides line up with TRBD1. The CDR3 runs 15 residues. The V segment lost 5 bases and the J segment 3 bases; nucleotides outside the gene matches: 4. The germline V gene has CDR1 SNHLY and CDR2 FYNNEI. CDR3 DNA: TGTGCCAGCAGTTTGGACAGGGGAGCTAATGAAAAACTGTTTTTT. This translates into CASSLDRGANEKLFF.

V usage is TRBV24-1 and J usage is TRBJ2-7; D gene unclear. CDR1 KGHDR and CDR2 SFDVKD come from the germline V gene. The CDR3 sequence is 13 residues long. Trimming removed 2 bases from V and 0 bases from J, with 4 bases in between. The CDR3: CATSDYSSYEQYF. In DNA, the CDR3 is TGTGCCACCAGTGATTACAGCTCCTACGAGCAGTACTTC.

This clone was counted a single time. The chain is built from TRBV4-3 and TRBJ1-1, with TRBD1 as a possible D gene (5 bases). V was cut by 3 bases and J by 5 bases, with 16 bases left in between. This CDR3 region has 15 residues. In germline, CDR1 is LGHNA, CDR2 YSLEER. CDR3 sequence reads: CASSQGLTEGTEAFF. The CDR3 nucleotides are TGCGCCAGCAGCCAGGGACTGACAGAAGGGACTGAAGCTTTCTTT.

This clone was found once. The rearrangement links TRBV19 to TRBJ2-1, with 10 bases aligning to TRBD2. After removal of 9 bases from V and 9 bases from J, the junction contained 14 bases not matched to a gene. Germline values: CDR1 LNHDA, CDR2 SQIVND (reference sequence). The CDR3 contains 15 residues. In DNA form, the CDR3 reads TGTGCCAGCGGAACCTTAGCGGGAGGTATTCTTGAGCAGTTCTTC. As protein: CASGTLAGGILEQFF.

In its sample, this clone was seen once. The rearrangement uses TRBV30 and TRBJ1-2, with 8 bases fitting TRBD1. Germline V CDR1 and CDR2: GTSNPN, SVGIG (reference sequence). This CDR3 has 15 residues. The J segment lost 3 bases and the V segment lost 0 bases, leaving 6 bases of the junction unmatched. CDR3: CAWSVNRGKDYGYTF. CDR3 in DNA: TGTGCCTGGAGTGTGAACAGGGGGAAAGACTATGGCTACACCTTC.

This chain uses TRBV5-6 with TRBJ1-5; 9 positions match TRBD1. V dropped 4 bases and J dropped 6; count of bases not matched to a gene: 14. Germline values: CDR1 SGHDT, CDR2 YYEEEE. This CDR3 region has 17 residues. CDR3 nucleotides: TGTGCCAGCAGCCGAGGACCTCCGGGACAGGGAGGTCAGCCCCAGCATTTT. It codes for CASSRGPPGQGGQPQHF. Complete variable domain (other parts from reference TRBV5-6 and TRBJ1-5): DAGVTQSPTHLIKTRGQQVTLRCSPKSGHDTVSWYQQALGQGPQFIFQYYEEEERQRGNFPDRFSGHQFPNYSSELNVNALLLGDSALYLCASSRGPPGQGGQPQHFGDGTRLSIL.

The chain is built from TRBV10-2 and TRBJ2-2; the match to TRBD2 covers 11 bases. The V segment lost 4 bases and the J segment 5 bases; nucleotides outside the gene matches: 0. The CDR3 covers 14 residues. Germline values: CDR1 WSHSY, CDR2 SAAADI. The CDR3 sequence is CASSGTSGTGELFF. CDR3 DNA: TGCGCCAGCAGTGGGACTAGCGGGACCGGGGAGCTGTTTTTT.

This sequence joins TRBV19 and TRBJ2-2; 9 bases are shared with TRBD1. Germline V gives CDR1 LNHDA, CDR2 SQIVND (reference sequence). The CDR3 covers 14 residues. With 6 bases clipped from V and 4 bases from J, the junction kept 3 bases outside the gene matches. The CDR3 DNA follows: TGTGCCAGTAGCCGGGACAGGGTCACCGGGGAGCTGTTTTTT. This encodes CASSRDRVTGELFF.

The chain links TRBV10-2 to TRBJ1-1, with D unclear. The CDR3 covers 15 residues. CDR1 and CDR2 from the germline V gene are WSHSY and SAAADI. The V and J ends lost 8 bases and 3 bases respectively, with 19 bases between them. The CDR3 region is CASRRDAIGDTEAFF. The CDR3, as DNA: TGCGCCAGCCGTAGGGATGCCATCGGGGACACTGAAGCTTTCTTT.

This chain links TRBV7-2 with TRBJ1-1; 9 bases align to TRBD1. Germline-derived CDR1 and CDR2 are SGHTA and FQGNSA. The CDR3 loop spans 14 amino acids. V dropped 3 bases and J dropped 10; count of bases not matched to a gene: 9. CDR3 DNA: TGTGCCAGCAGCTTGGGCGGACAGGGGAGTAGAGCTTTCTTT. It specifies CASSLGGQGSRAFF.

The V and J genes are TRBV7-2 and TRBJ2-5; D not certain. Trimming stripped 1 base from V and 2 bases from J, with 11 bases between. Germline CDR1 reads SGHTA; CDR2 reads FQGNSA. The CDR3 has 15 amino acids. CDR3 sequence (DNA): TGTGCCAGCAGCTTAGTTATAGCTGAGCAAGAGACCCAGTACTTC. It specifies CASSLVIAEQETQYF.

The rearrangement links TRBV18 to TRBJ2-7; 9 nucleotides match TRBD2. Germline values: CDR1 KGHSH, CDR2 LQKENI. The trim removed 3 bases at V and 6 bases at J, leaving 12 bases unmatched. This CDR3 contains 16 residues. The CDR3, as DNA: TGTGCCAGCTCACCCCCCGGCGGGAGGGCCAGTCTCGAGCAGTACTTC. Amino acids: CASSPPGGRASLEQYF.

The V gene is TRBV7-9, the J gene TRBJ2-2; possibly TRBD2 for D (5 bases). The CDR3 is 16 amino acids. V was clipped by 5 bases and J by 4 bases, with 17 bases between them. Germline CDR1 reads SEHNR; CDR2 reads FQNEAQ (reference sequence). Here the CDR3 reads CASSKRSGSGTGELFF. CDR3 nucleotide sequence: TGTGCCAGCAGCAAGCGATCGGGATCTGGCACCGGGGAGCTGTTTTTT.

The chain links TRBV19 to TRBJ2-3, with unresolved D. Germline loops: CDR1 LNHDA, CDR2 SQIVND (reference sequence). Trimming pared 0 bases from V and 4 bases from J, leaving 17 bases between. This CDR3 region has 17 residues. CDR3 bases: TGTGCCAGTAGTATAGATATGAACAGAATCATCGCAGATACGCAGTATTTT. Its protein is CASSIDMNRIIADTQYF.

The CDR3 loop is CASSVGGGKDQPQHF. For the CDR3, the DNA is TGTGCCAGCAGCGTAGGAGGGGGCAAAGATCAGCCCCAGCATTTT. V and J are TRBV9 and TRBJ1-5; 7 bases agree with TRBD1. Trimming at V came to 0 bases and at J to 5 bases, leaving 5 bases not matched to a gene. The CDR3 contains 15 residues. Germline lookup yields CDR1 SGDLS and CDR2 YYNGEE.

The count of this clone is one. The chain joins TRBV6-5 to TRBJ2-3; D gene ambiguous. Germline-derived CDR1 and CDR2 are MNHEY and SVGAGI. The CDR3 is made up of 14 amino acids. Between the trimmed V and J ends, which lost 1 base and 0 bases, there was a span of 5 bases. DNA of the CDR3: TGTGCCAGCAGTTACTACGGGAGCACAGATACGCAGTATTTT. Encoded protein: CASSYYGSTDTQYF.